The 6 T cell receptor beta chains below come from one sample, sequenced in a study of Ad26.COV2.S vaccination and SARS-CoV-2 variants. The treatment: around 19 received Ad26.COV2.S at low or high dose, single or two shots; about five received placebo; per-sample allocation not given. Sampling occurred on day 63 after the first vaccine or placebo injection. The protocol was immunoSEQ multiplex PCR, while the TCRdb copy is restricted to in-frame clones and leaves out a portion. The repertoire holds around 370,000 clones, with 70% to 90% as singletons. This specimen was peripheral blood, taken in a trial of Ad26.COV2.S vaccine versus placebo. The receptors here all came from a person aged 18-65 years who received the Ad26.COV2.S COVID-19 vaccine or a placebo.

CDR3 protein: CASSPMGAGVGDTQYF. The CDR3 DNA reads TGTGCCAGCAGCCCCATGGGAGCGGGAGTTGGTGATACGCAGTATTTT. The chain carries TRBV14 and TRBJ2-3; 8 positions agree with TRBD2. This CDR3 region has 16 residues. In germline, CDR1 is SGHDN, CDR2 FVKESK. The J segment lost 6 bases and the V segment lost 4 bases, leaving 12 bases of the junction unmatched.

This chain connects TRBV2 to TRBJ2-1, with unresolved D. V shed 4 bases and J shed 0 bases, with 7 bases lying between them. This CDR3 contains 14 residues. The V gene's germline CDR1 is SNHLY and CDR2 FYNNEI. CDR3 DNA sequence: TGTGCCAGCAGTGTCCTGAGCTCCTACAATGAGCAGTTCTTC. Amino acids: CASSVLSSYNEQFF.

The chain is built from TRBV27 and TRBJ1-5; D might be TRBD1 (6 bases). Trimming pared 0 bases from V and 1 base from J, leaving 13 bases between. CDR3 length: 17 amino acids. Germline values: CDR1 MNHEY, CDR2 SMNVEV (reference sequence). In DNA form, the CDR3 reads TGTGCCAGCAGTTTATCCCGGGACATTAAAAGCAATCAGCCCCAGCATTTT. The encoded protein is CASSLSRDIKSNQPQHF.

The V and J genes are TRBV30 and TRBJ1-1; the D is unclear. This CDR3 spans 13 amino acids. With 4 bases removed from V and 1 base from J, the gap between germline ends came to 10 bases. Germline CDR1 is GTSNPN and CDR2 is SVGIG (reference sequence). The CDR3 loop is CAWTFRKNTEAFF. CDR3 nucleotide sequence: TGTGCCTGGACATTTCGGAAGAACACTGAAGCTTTCTTT.

The V and J genes are TRBV3-1 (or the pseudogene TRBV3-2) and TRBJ2-5, with 9 bases aligning to TRBD2. Germline V gene data show CDR1 as LGHDT and CDR2 as YNNKEL (reference sequence). CDR3 length: 17 residues. The V and J ends lost 2 bases and 1 base, in that order; junction bases with no gene match: 8. CDR3 DNA: TGTGCCAGCAGCCAACCTGGGACTAGCAGCAGCCAAGAGACCCAGTACTTC. This gives the protein CASSQPGTSSSQETQYF.

This chain joins TRBV5-6 and TRBJ2-7; D possibly matches TRBD1 or TRBD2 (5 bases each). This CDR3 has 11 residues. The V end was cut by 4 bases, the J end by 4 bases, with 6 bases between. In germline, CDR1 is SGHDT, CDR2 YYEEEE. The CDR3 protein is CASSGGYEQYF. CDR3 bases: TGTGCCAGCAGCGGGGGTTACGAGCAGTACTTC.